The T cell receptor (beta chain) described here comes from a study of sequential checkpoint blockade in melanoma. Study-wide background: Randomization was 1:1 between first-line nivolumab→ipilimumab and ipilimumab→nivolumab.

From germline, CDR1 is GTSNPN and CDR2 SVGIG (reference sequence). CDR3 length: 14 residues. Trimming stripped 7 bases from V and 6 bases from J, with 22 bases between. Generated by immunoSEQ multiplex PCR, the TCRdb table keeps only in-frame clones and is missing some. The sample carries fewer than 6,500 clones, around 53% recorded once. Treatment reported: randomized to nivolumab then ipilimumab (arm A) or the reverse (arm B). Patients had received no earlier DNA-damaging chemotherapy. PBMC sorting kept live CD3+CD8+ cells without CD19 or CD56. The V call is TRBV30, the J call TRBJ2-7, with D perhaps TRBD1 (6 bases). The origin of this receptor is a human donor with melanoma. The source was CD8+ T cells sorted from blood (inferred from file names), collected from a patient given nivolumab and ipilimumab in sequence. The CDR3 protein is CAFSQGGGLGEQYF. CDR3 coding DNA: TGTGCCTTTTCACAGGGTGGTGGGTTGGGCGAGCAGTACTTC. The full variable domain, rest sourced from reference TRBV30 and TRBJ2-7, is SQTIHQWPATLVQPVGSPLSLECTVEGTSNPNLYWYRQAAGRGLQLLFYSVGIGQISSEVPQNLSASRPQDRQFILSSKKLLLSDSGFYLCAFSQGGGLGEQYFGPGTRLTVT.